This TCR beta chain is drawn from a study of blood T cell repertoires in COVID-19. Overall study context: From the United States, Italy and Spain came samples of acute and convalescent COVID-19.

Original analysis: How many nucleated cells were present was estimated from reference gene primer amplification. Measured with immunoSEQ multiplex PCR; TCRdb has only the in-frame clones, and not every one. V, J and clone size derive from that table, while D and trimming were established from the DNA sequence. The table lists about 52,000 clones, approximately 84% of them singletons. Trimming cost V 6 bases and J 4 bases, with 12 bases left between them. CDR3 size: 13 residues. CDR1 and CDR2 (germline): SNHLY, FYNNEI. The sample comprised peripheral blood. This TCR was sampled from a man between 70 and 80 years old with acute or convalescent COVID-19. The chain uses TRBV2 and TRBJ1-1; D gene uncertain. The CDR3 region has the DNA TGTGCCAGCAGCGCCGATTCTAGCACTGAAGCTTTCTTT. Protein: CASSADSSTEAFF. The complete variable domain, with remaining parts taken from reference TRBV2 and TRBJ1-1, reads EPEVTQTPSHQVTQMGQEVILRCVPISNHLYFYWYRQILGQKVEFLVSFYNNEISEKSEIFDDQFSVERPDGSNFTLKIRSTKLEDSAMYFCASSADSSTEAFFGQGTRLTVV.